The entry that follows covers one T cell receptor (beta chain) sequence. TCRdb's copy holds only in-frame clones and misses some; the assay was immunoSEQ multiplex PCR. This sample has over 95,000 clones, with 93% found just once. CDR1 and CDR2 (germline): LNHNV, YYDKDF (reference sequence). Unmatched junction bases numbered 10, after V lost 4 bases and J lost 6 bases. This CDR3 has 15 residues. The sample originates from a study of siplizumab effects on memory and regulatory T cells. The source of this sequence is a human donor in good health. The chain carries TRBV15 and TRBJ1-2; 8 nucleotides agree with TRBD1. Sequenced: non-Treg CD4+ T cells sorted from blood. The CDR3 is CATSIRQTGDHGYTF. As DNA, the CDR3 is TGTGCCACCAGCATCAGGCAGACAGGGGACCATGGCTACACCTTC.